This passage covers 10 T cell receptor beta chains from one sample sequenced in a study of early T cells in non-severe SARS-CoV-2 infection. In TCRdb, the 5' RACE reads were re-called with MiXCR into one record per CDR3 protein. The table records about 100,000 distinct CDR3 sequences, around 10% of them present only once. The sequencing sample was made of whole blood. These receptors all stem from an adult who was a healthcare worker with PCR-confirmed SARS-CoV-2 infection or an uninfected control (not recorded which).

This clonotype was found a few times. V gene TRBV12-3 or TRBV12-4 combines with J gene TRBJ2-7, with 11 nucleotides matching TRBD2. The length of the CDR3 is 17 residues. J gave up 3 bases and V 6 bases, and 13 bases lay outside the gene matches. Written as DNA, the CDR3 is TGTGCCAGCAGCCCGTACCCTACTAGCGGGAGTTTCTACGAGCAGTACTTC. It yields the protein CASSPYPTSGSFYEQYF.

This clonotype was recorded a few times. The chain carries TRBV5-1 and TRBJ2-7; D is ambiguous. Trimming pared 1 base from V and 1 base from J, leaving 9 bases between. From germline, CDR1 is SGHRS and CDR2 YFSETQ. This CDR3 spans 14 amino acids. The CDR3 spells CASSLWLASYEQYF. CDR3 bases: TGCGCCAGCAGCTTGTGGCTGGCATCCTACGAGCAGTACTTC.

This clonotype was detected ten times or more. The chain carries TRBV14 and TRBJ2-1; 9 nucleotides match TRBD1. V dropped 4 bases and J dropped 9; count of bases not matched to a gene: 7. The CDR3 loop spans 14 amino acids. Germline V gene sequence: CDR1 SGHDN, CDR2 FVKESK. This CDR3 reads CASSLTGGKVEQFF. The CDR3 DNA follows: TGTGCCAGCAGCCTCACAGGGGGCAAGGTTGAGCAGTTCTTC.

Many counts were recorded for this clonotype. Sequence at one end of the junction differs from germline and may be a read error. The genes are TRBV28 and TRBJ2-3; no firm D call. The germline gives CDR1 MDHEN, CDR2 SYDVKM. The CDR3 runs 12 residues. The CDR3 sequence is CASSFDGDTQYF. In DNA, the CDR3 is TGTGCCAGTAGTTTCGATGGAGATACGCAGTATTTT.

This chain links TRBV7-3 with TRBJ2-6; 11 bases line up with TRBD2. V lost 5 bases to trimming and J lost 0 bases; unmatched junction nucleotides: 3. The CDR3 sequence is 17 residues long. CDR1 and CDR2 (germline): SGHTA, FQGTGA. The CDR3 spells CASSNGLAGSGANVLTF. The CDR3 DNA reads TGTGCCAGCAGCAATGGACTAGCGGGCTCTGGGGCCAACGTCCTGACTTTC.

There are many counts of this clonotype. V and J are TRBV29-1 and TRBJ2-2; 15 bases match TRBD2. Per the germline V gene, CDR1 is SQVTM and CDR2 is ANQGSEA. The CDR3 runs to 16 residues. The junction had 10 bases not matched to a gene; V was cut back by 7 bases and J by 7 bases. The DNA of the CDR3 is TGCAGCGCCGCTAGGACTAGCGGGAGGGCCGGCGGGGAGCTGTTTTTT. It yields the protein CSAARTSGRAGGELFF.

This clonotype came up many times. The chain is built from TRBV28 and TRBJ2-7; 9 bases are a match to TRBD1. J gave up 5 bases and V 3 bases, and 5 bases lay outside the gene matches. The CDR3 contains 14 residues. Germline V gives CDR1 MDHEN, CDR2 SYDVKM. This CDR3 reads CASSFTGGEHEQYF. Written as DNA, the CDR3 is TGTGCCAGCAGTTTTACAGGGGGCGAGCACGAGCAGTACTTC.

The sample holds many counts of this clonotype. The chain combines TRBV20-1 with TRBJ2-1; 10 bases map to TRBD2. The trim removed 3 bases at V and 10 bases at J, leaving 9 bases unmatched. Germline CDR1 reads DFQATT; CDR2 reads SNEGSKA (reference sequence). There are 14 residues in the CDR3. CDR3: CSASFSSGRREQFF. The CDR3 DNA reads TGCAGTGCTAGTTTTTCTAGCGGGAGACGAGAGCAGTTCTTC.

This clonotype was detected many times. V is TRBV5-1 and J is TRBJ1-1, with TRBD1 matching over 7 bases. The CDR3 runs 16 residues. Germline values: CDR1 SGHRS, CDR2 YFSETQ. V shed 4 bases, J shed 1 base, and the junction held 10 bases outside the gene matches. CDR3 sequence: CASSGGTGVRNTEAFF. The CDR3 coding sequence is TGCGCCAGCAGCGGGGGAACAGGGGTTAGGAACACTGAAGCTTTCTTT.

The chain is built from TRBV20-1 and TRBJ2-5, with D possibly being TRBD2 (5 bases). V was clipped by 3 bases and J by 5 bases, with 13 bases between them. The length of the CDR3 is 13 residues. Germline V gene sequence: CDR1 DFQATT, CDR2 SNEGSKA (reference sequence). This CDR3 reads CSARPWRGETQYF. CDR3 nucleotides: TGCAGTGCTAGGCCGTGGCGCGGGGAGACCCAGTACTTC.